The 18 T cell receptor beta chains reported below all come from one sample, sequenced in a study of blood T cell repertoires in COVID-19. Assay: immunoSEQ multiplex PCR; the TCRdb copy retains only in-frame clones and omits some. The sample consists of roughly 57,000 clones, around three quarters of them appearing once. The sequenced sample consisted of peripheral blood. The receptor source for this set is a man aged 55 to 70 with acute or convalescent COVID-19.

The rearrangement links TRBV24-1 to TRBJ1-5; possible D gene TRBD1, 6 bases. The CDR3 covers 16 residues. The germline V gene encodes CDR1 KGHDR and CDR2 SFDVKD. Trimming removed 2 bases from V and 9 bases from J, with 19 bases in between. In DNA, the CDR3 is TGTGCCACCAGTGATTCCGAACATGGACAGCTTCGGCCCCAGCATTTT. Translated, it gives CATSDSEHGQLRPQHF.

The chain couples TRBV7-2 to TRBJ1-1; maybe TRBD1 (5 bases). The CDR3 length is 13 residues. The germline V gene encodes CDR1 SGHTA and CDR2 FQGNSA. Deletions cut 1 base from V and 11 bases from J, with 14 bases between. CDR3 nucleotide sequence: TGTGCCAGCAGCTTAGAGGAGGGACTCGGGGCTTTCTTT. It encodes CASSLEEGLGAFF.

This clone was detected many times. The CDR3 here is CASSFSPASGGPLTDTQYF. The DNA of the CDR3 is TGTGCCAGCAGCTTTTCCCCGGCTAGCGGGGGGCCCCTCACAGATACGCAGTATTTT. The chain has TRBV12-1 and TRBJ2-3; whether TRBD2, the table's D call, matches the DNA was not checked. TRBV12-1 is recorded as a pseudogene. The CDR3 has 19 residues.

The CDR3 spells CASSRRAGATNEKLFF. CDR3 nucleotide sequence: TGTGCCAGCAGCCGTCGAGCAGGGGCAACTAATGAAAAACTGTTTTTT. The chain links TRBV7-8 to TRBJ1-4; the D gene is possibly TRBD1 (6 bases). Germline CDR1 reads SGHVS; CDR2 reads FQNEAQ. The ends were cut back, 5 bases at V and 0 bases at J, with 13 bases in the middle. CDR3 length: 16 residues.

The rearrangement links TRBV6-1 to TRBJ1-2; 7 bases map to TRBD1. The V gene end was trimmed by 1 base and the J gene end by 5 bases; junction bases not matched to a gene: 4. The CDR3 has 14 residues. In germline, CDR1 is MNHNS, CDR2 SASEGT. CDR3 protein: CASSEEAGGYGYTF. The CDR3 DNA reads TGTGCCAGCAGTGAAGAGGCAGGGGGGTATGGCTACACCTTC.

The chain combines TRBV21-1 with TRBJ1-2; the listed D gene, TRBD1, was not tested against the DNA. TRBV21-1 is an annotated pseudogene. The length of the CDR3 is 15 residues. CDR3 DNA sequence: TGTGCCAGCAGCAAAAACAGGGACAAAGGATATGGCTACACCTTC. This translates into CASSKNRDKGYGYTF.

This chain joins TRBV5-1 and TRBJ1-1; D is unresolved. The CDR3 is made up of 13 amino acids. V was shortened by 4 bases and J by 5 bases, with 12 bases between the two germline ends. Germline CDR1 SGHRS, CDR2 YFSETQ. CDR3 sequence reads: CASSTSTGTEAFF. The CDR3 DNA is TGCGCCAGCAGCACAAGCACCGGGACTGAAGCTTTCTTT.

The DNA for the CDR3 is TGTGCCAGGGGGTCAGGAAACACCATATATTTT. It yields the protein CARGSGNTIYF. V and J are TRBV30 and TRBJ1-3, with TRBD1 as a possible D gene (6 bases). Germline CDR1 GTSNPN, CDR2 SVGIG (reference sequence). V shed 8 bases and J shed 4 bases, with 9 bases lying between them. The CDR3 has 11 amino acids. Filled out from reference TRBV30 and TRBJ1-3, the complete variable domain reads SQTIHQWPATLVQPVGSPLSLECTVEGTSNPNLYWYRQAAGRGLQLLFYSVGIGQISSEVPQNLSASRPQDRQFILSSKKLLLSDSGFYLCARGSGNTIYFGEGSWLTVV.

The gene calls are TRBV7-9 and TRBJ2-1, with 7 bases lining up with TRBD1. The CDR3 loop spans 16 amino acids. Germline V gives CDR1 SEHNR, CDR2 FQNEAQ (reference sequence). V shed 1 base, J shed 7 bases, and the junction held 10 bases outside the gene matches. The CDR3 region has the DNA TGTGCCAGCAGCTTAGATATACGGGACAGAGGTAATGAGCAGTTCTTC. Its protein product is CASSLDIRDRGNEQFF.

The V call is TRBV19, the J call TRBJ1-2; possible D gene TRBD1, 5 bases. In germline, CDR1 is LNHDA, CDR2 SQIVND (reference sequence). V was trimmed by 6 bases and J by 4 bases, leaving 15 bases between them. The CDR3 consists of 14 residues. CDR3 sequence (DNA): TGTGCCAGTAGGGTGGGGGGTCAGAGCTATGGCTACACCTTC. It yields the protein CASRVGGQSYGYTF.

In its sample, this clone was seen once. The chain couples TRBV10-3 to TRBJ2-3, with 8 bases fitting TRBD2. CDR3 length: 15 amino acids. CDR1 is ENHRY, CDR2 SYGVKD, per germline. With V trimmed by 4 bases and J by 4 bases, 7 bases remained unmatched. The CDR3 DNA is TGTGCCATCAGTGGGGCGGGGGGAAAGGCAGATACGCAGTATTTT. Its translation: CAISGAGGKADTQYF.

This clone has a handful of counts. This chain's CDR3 is CASSLGTSIRGGGYTF. For the CDR3, the DNA is TGCGCCAGCAGCCTCGGGACCTCTATTCGGGGAGGGGGCTACACCTTC. J is TRBJ1-2 and V is TRBV5-1; D may be TRBD1 (5 bases). Trimming shortened V by 4 bases and J by 8 bases, and 24 bases separated the two germline ends. Per germline, CDR1 SGHRS and CDR2 YFSETQ. This CDR3 is 16 amino acids long.

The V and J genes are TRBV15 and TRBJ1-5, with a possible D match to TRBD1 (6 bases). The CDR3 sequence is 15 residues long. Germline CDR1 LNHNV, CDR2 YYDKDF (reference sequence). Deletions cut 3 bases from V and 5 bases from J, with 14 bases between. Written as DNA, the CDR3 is TGTGCCACCAGCAGCACAGGGCTGGGGGATCAGCCCCAGCATTTT. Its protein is CATSSTGLGDQPQHF.

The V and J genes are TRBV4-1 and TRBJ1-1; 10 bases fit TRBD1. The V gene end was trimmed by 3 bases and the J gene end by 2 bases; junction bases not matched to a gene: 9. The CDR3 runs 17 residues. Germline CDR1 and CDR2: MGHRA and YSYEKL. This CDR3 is CASSQIPGQGYNTEAFF. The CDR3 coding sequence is TGCGCCAGCAGCCAGATACCGGGACAGGGGTATAACACTGAAGCTTTCTTT.

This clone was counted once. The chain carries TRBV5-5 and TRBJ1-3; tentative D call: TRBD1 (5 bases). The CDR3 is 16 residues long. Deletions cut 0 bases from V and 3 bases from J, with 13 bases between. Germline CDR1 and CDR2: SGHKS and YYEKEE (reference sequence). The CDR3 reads CASSLGRPQGGNTIYF. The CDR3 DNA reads TGTGCCAGCAGCTTGGGGAGACCCCAGGGTGGAAACACCATATATTTT. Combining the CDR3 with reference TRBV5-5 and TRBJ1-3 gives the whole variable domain DAGVTQSPTHLIKTRGQQVTLRCSPISGHKSVSWYQQVLGQGPQFIFQYYEKEERGRGNFPDRFSARQFPNYSSELNVNALLLGDSALYLCASSLGRPQGGNTIYFGEGSWLTVV.

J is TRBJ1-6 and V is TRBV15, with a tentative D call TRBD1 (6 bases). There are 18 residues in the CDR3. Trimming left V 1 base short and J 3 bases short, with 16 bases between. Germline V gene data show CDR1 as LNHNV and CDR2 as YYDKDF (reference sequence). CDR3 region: CATSRAVLGQYYNSPLHF. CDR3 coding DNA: TGTGCCACCAGCAGAGCCGTCTTGGGACAATACTATAATTCACCCCTCCACTTT.

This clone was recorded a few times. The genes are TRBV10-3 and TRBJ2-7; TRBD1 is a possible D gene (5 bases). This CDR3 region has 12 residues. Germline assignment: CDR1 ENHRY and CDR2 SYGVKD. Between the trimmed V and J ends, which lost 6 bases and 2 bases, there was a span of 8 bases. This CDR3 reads CAIRDTTYEQYF. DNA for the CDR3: TGTGCCATCAGGGACACCACCTACGAGCAGTACTTC.

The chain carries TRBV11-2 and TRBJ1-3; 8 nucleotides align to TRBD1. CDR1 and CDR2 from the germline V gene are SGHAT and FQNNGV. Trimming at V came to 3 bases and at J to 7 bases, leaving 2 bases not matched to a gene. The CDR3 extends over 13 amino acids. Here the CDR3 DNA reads TGTGCCAGCAGCTTGGGACAGGAGAACACCATATATTTT. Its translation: CASSLGQENTIYF.